This is a list of T cell receptor beta chains from one sample in a study of early T cells in non-severe SARS-CoV-2 infection. MiXCR was run by TCRdb on the 5' RACE reads, yielding one entry per CDR3 protein. Counted here are around 94,000 distinct CDR3 sequences, around 12% occurring once; the ten biggest clones make up about 6%. Sequences were obtained from whole blood. These receptors originate from an adult who was a healthcare worker with PCR-confirmed SARS-CoV-2 infection or an uninfected control (not recorded which). Both conserved end residues are part of each CDR3. The order of the fields is V gene, clone size, J gene, D gene, CDR3 protein, CDR3 DNA. The D gene is left open where the match is weak. Not all rows give a size; the values are once, few, many and, for expanded clones, a class.

TRBV27	.	TRBJ1-2	TRBD1	CASSFQGADGYTF	TGTGCCAGCAGTTTCCAGGGGGCTGATGGCTACACCTTC
TRBV12-3/TRBV12-4	few	TRBJ2-1	TRBD2	CASSLLAGYNEQFF	TGTGCCAGCAGTTTGCTAGCGGGGTACAATGAGCAGTTCTTC
TRBV28	few	TRBJ2-7	TRBD2	CASSPLAGGFYEQYF	TGTGCCAGCAGTCCTCTAGCGGGAGGGTTCTACGAGCAGTACTTC
TRBV12-3/TRBV12-4	.	TRBJ2-3	.	CASTITDTQYF	TGTGCCAGCACGATCACAGATACGCAGTATTTT
TRBV11-2	few	TRBJ2-6	.	CASSRWGQSGANVLTF	TGTGCCAGCAGCAGGTGGGGGCAGTCTGGGGCCAACGTCCTGACTTTC
TRBV29-1	few	TRBJ2-6	.	CSINSGANVLTF	TGCAGCATTAACTCTGGGGCCAACGTCCTGACTTTC
TRBV4-3	few	TRBJ1-6	.	CASSQQSSYNSPLHF	TGCGCCAGCAGCCAACAGAGCTCCTATAATTCACCCCTCCACTTT
TRBV11-2	.	TRBJ2-7	.	CASSPNHEQYF	TGTGCCAGCAGCCCCAACCACGAGCAGTACTTC
TRBV13	few	TRBJ2-2	TRBD1	CASSPGQGGSTGELFF	TGTGCCAGCAGCCCGGGACAGGGGGGTTCCACCGGGGAGCTGTTTTTT
TRBV20-1	many	TRBJ1-1	.	CSATLQGVYTEAFF	TGCAGTGCTACCCTACAGGGAGTGTACACTGAAGCTTTCTTT
TRBV12-3/TRBV12-4	few	TRBJ2-3	.	CASSFGRPPTDTQYF	TGTGCCAGCAGTTTTGGTCGACCCCCCACAGATACGCAGTATTTT
TRBV6-1	few	TRBJ1-2	.	CASSLTPGHVYGYTF	TGTGCCAGCAGTCTTACCCCGGGACACGTCTATGGCTACACCTTC
TRBV5-1	few	TRBJ2-3	.	CASSLVDSDTQYF	TGCGCCAGCAGCTTGGTTGACTCAGATACGCAGTATTTT
TRBV2	few	TRBJ1-2	.	CASTSGRAYGYTF	TGTGCCAGCACGTCAGGGCGAGCCTATGGCTACACCTTC
TRBV30	few	TRBJ1-1	.	CAGARVLAFF	TGTGCAGGCGCCAGGGTTCTGGCTTTCTTT
TRBV28	.	TRBJ1-1	.	CASSQGHPSF	TGTGCCAGCAGCCAGGGACACCCAAGTTTC
TRBV2	many	TRBJ2-3	.	CASSERTDTQYF	TGTGCCAGCAGTGAACGGACAGATACGCAGTATTTT
TRBV4-2	many	TRBJ2-5	.	CASSQDSGRETQYF	TGTGCCAGCAGCCAAGATTCCGGGCGTGAGACCCAGTACTTC
TRBV5-8	many	TRBJ1-2	.	CASSFGQPPDTF	TGTGCCAGCAGCTTTGGGCAGCCCCCCGACACCTTC
TRBV27	few	TRBJ2-7	.	CASGSWSMQYF	TGTGCCAGCGGGTCCTGGTCCATGCAGTACTTC
TRBV27	many	TRBJ1-5	.	CASSLSIMGHQPQHF	TGTGCCAGCAGTTTATCGATAATGGGGCATCAGCCCCAGCATTTT
TRBV28	.	TRBJ1-6	.	CASSLSVRVGEPLHF	TGTGCCAGCAGTTTATCGGTCCGGGTCGGGGAGCCCCTCCACTTT
TRBV20-1	many	TRBJ1-2	.	CSARGYSVSYGYTF	TGCAGTGCTAGGGGTTACAGCGTCTCATATGGCTACACCTTC
TRBV5-1	many	TRBJ2-7	TRBD2	CASSSGLAGGLSSYEQYF	TGCGCCAGCAGCTCAGGACTAGCGGGAGGACTGAGCTCCTACGAGCAGTACTTC
TRBV12-3/TRBV12-4	few	TRBJ1-1	.	CASSHGSGTEAFF	TGTGCCAGCAGCCACGGTAGTGGCACTGAAGCTTTCTTT
TRBV18	many	TRBJ1-2	.	CASSPQGRRGGYTF	TGTGCCAGCTCACCCCAGGGTCGAAGAGGGGGCTACACCTTC
TRBV5-1	many	TRBJ2-5	TRBD1	CASSLSGQAETQYF	TGCGCCAGCAGCTTGTCGGGACAGGCGGAGACCCAGTACTTC
TRBV28	many	TRBJ1-2	.	CASSFFGGRVNYGYTF	TGTGCCAGCAGTTTTTTCGGAGGGAGGGTAAACTATGGCTACACCTTC
TRBV12-3/TRBV12-4	many	TRBJ2-1	.	CASSFPGTFYNEQFF	TGTGCCAGCAGTTTCCCAGGAACGTTCTACAATGAGCAGTTCTTC
TRBV19	.	TRBJ2-1	.	CASSIGGLSYNEQFF	TGTGCCAGTAGTATAGGGGGACTCTCCTACAATGAGCAGTTCTTC
TRBV7-9	few	TRBJ2-5	.	CASSQMELAYQETQYF	TGTGCCAGCAGCCAGATGGAGCTTGCCTACCAAGAGACCCAGTACTTC
TRBV28	.	TRBJ2-1	.	CASSQNRVASQFF	TGTGCCAGCAGCCAAAACAGGGTCGCCAGCCAGTTCTTC
TRBV28	many	TRBJ2-4	.	CASSQGRAGAKNIQYF	TGTGCCAGCAGTCAAGGCAGGGCAGGGGCCAAAAACATTCAGTACTTC
TRBV7-2	.	TRBJ2-7	TRBD2	CASSVGLAEYEQYF	TGTGCCAGCAGCGTTGGACTAGCGGAATACGAGCAGTACTTC
TRBV12-3/TRBV12-4	many	TRBJ2-5	TRBD2	CASSFSSGYQETQYF	TGTGCCAGCAGTTTTTCTAGCGGGTACCAAGAGACCCAGTACTTC
TRBV28	many	TRBJ2-5	.	CASSSHEGRRETQYF	TGTGCCAGCAGTTCACACGAGGGGCGGAGAGAGACCCAGTACTTC
TRBV6-5	many	TRBJ2-5	.	CASSYQAQETQYF	TGTGCCAGCAGTTACCAGGCCCAAGAGACCCAGTACTTC
TRBV30	many	TRBJ1-3	.	CAWTEPGNTIYF	TGTGCCTGGACCGAGCCTGGAAACACCATATATTTT
TRBV7-8	many	TRBJ2-7	TRBD2	CASSPKAGVGEQYF	TGTGCCAGCAGCCCGAAAGCGGGAGTGGGGGAGCAGTACTTC
TRBV5-5	few	TRBJ1-2	TRBD1	CASSGTGGLGYGYTF	TGTGCCAGCAGCGGGACAGGGGGCTTAGGCTATGGCTACACCTTC
TRBV9	.	TRBJ2-7	.	CASSPRLATYEQYF	TGTGCCAGCAGCCCCCGACTGGCAACCTACGAGCAGTACTTC
TRBV5-1	many	TRBJ1-2	.	CASSLDPGTNYGYTF	TGCGCCAGCAGCTTGGATCCGGGAACTAACTATGGCTACACCTTC
TRBV20-1	many	TRBJ2-3	.	CRIHTQYF	TGCAGGATTCATACGCAGTATTTT
TRBV12-3/TRBV12-4	.	TRBJ2-7	.	CASSPRTETAYEQYF	TGTGCCAGCAGCCCCAGGACGGAGACCGCCTACGAGCAGTACTTC
TRBV28	.	TRBJ2-4	.	CASNDRSFSIQYF	TGTGCCAGCAACGACCGAAGTTTTAGCATTCAGTACTTC
TRBV20-1	.	TRBJ2-7	.	CSAGRGPLLEQYF	TGCAGTGCAGGACGCGGCCCTCTCCTTGAGCAGTACTTC
TRBV2	few	TRBJ2-1	.	CASRARTSYNEQFF	TGTGCCAGCAGGGCGAGGACCTCCTACAATGAGCAGTTCTTC
TRBV20-1	.	TRBJ1-5	.	CSVPEGRSGFNQPQHF	TGCAGTGTTCCAGAGGGCCGATCTGGGTTCAATCAGCCCCAGCATTTT
TRBV28	.	TRBJ1-5	.	CASDLSNQPQHF	TGTGCCAGCGATCTAAGCAATCAGCCCCAGCATTTT
TRBV5-4	many	TRBJ2-4	.	CASSFGQKNIQYF	TGTGCCAGCAGTTTTGGACAGAAAAACATTCAGTACTTC
TRBV12-3/TRBV12-4	.	TRBJ2-3	.	CASSFTRDTQYF	TGTGCCAGCAGTTTCACTCGGGATACGCAGTATTTT
TRBV7-9	few	TRBJ2-1	.	CVSKLTVNNEQFF	TGTGTCAGCAAACTGACAGTCAACAATGAGCAGTTCTTC
TRBV5-6	many	TRBJ1-2	TRBD1	CASSPQGGGTYGYTF	TGTGCCAGCAGCCCCCAGGGGGGGGGAACCTATGGCTACACCTTC
TRBV20-1	many	TRBJ1-5	.	CSAREGDQPQHF	TGCAGTGCTAGAGAGGGGGATCAGCCCCAGCATTTT
TRBV4-2	few	TRBJ2-1	.	CASSQDLSRSLNEQFF	TGTGCCAGCAGCCAAGACCTGAGCAGAAGTCTCAATGAGCAGTTCTTC